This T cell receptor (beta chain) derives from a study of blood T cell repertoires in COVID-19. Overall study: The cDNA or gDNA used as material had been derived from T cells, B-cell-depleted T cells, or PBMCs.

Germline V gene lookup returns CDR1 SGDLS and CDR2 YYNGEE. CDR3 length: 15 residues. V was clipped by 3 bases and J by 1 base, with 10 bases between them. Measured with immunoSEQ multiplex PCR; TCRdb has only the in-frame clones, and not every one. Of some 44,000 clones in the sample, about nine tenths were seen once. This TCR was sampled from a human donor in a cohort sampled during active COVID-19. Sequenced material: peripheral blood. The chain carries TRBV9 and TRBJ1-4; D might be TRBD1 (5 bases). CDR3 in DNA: TGTGCCAGCAGCGGGAGGGACGGAACTAATGAAAAACTGTTTTTT. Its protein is CASSGRDGTNEKLFF. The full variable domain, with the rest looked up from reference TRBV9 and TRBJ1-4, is DSGVTQTPKHLITATGQRVTLRCSPRSGDLSVYWYQQSLDQGLQFLIQYYNGEERAKGNILERFSAQQFPDLHSELNLSSLELGDSALYFCASSGRDGTNEKLFFGSGTQLSVL.